The T cell receptor (beta chain) under discussion was sequenced for a study of cytomegalovirus exposure and HLA in healthy donors. To note about this clone: The antigen remains undetermined.

The donors were part of the validation cohort of fewer than 150 subjects. That cohort was separate from the first cohort, which comprised fewer than 800 subjects. Study-wide results and caveats: Most sequenced TCRs were rare (though some public TCRs occurred in many donors). The listing of 150 to 200 TCR beta chains classed them as cytomegalovirus-associated.

This table comes from immunoSEQ multiplex PCR, and its TCRdb copy is limited to in-frame clones, with some not included. The sample yields 120,000 or so clones, approximately 89% seen once. The CDR3 totals 14 residues. Sequencing was performed on PBMCs. This clonotype was obtained from a man aged 18 to 30 in good health and CMV-seronegative. V and J are TRBV7-5 and TRBJ2-1; the table's TRBD2 call for D was not verified on the DNA. TRBV7-5 is a known pseudogene. CDR3 amino acids: CVRSSVGGYNEQFF. In DNA, the CDR3 is TGTGTCAGAAGCTCTGTGGGGGGCTACAATGAGCAGTTCTTC.